This T cell receptor (beta chain) was obtained from a study of T cells in Graves' hyperthyroidism and ophthalmopathy. Amplification of TCR beta CDR3 regions used RNA as the template. A set of HTBI primers served as the primers for a first-round RT-PCR of the TCR CDR3. TCRdb analysed the multiplex PCR reads with MiXCR anew, one entry per CDR3 protein. The top ten clones hold about a quarter of a sample with around 260,000 distinct CDR3 sequences, less than 30% of them seen once. Regarding the study as a whole: It was a median around 6 months before onset that the model predicted ophthalmopathy.

Newly diagnosed patients aged 18 to 65 had hyperthyroidism of under 2 months' duration. Exclusion followed for patients with uncontrolled infection, other autoimmune disease, pregnancy or lactation. Note on this clonotype: Its antigen remains unidentified.

The CDR3 has 13 amino acids. The germline V and J ends were trimmed by 3 bases and 7 bases, with 16 bases remaining between them. Germline CDR1 reads DFQATT; CDR2 reads SNEGSKA (reference sequence). Sequencing was performed on blood. This sequence was found in a man aged 40-55 years with Graves' hyperthyroidism that later progressed to Graves' ophthalmopathy. The rearrangement uses TRBV20-1 and TRBJ2-7, with D tentatively TRBD2 (6 bases). The CDR3 spells CSASGSPPWEQYF. CDR3 in DNA: TGCAGTGCTAGCGGGAGCCCTCCCTGGGAGCAGTACTTC.